These 5 T cell receptor beta chains came from one sample sequenced in a study of cytomegalovirus exposure and HLA in healthy donors. TCRdb's table, derived via immunoSEQ multiplex PCR, lists solely in-frame clones and lacks some. Of about 50,000 clones detected, 93% appear once; the ten largest clones hold over 1.5%. What was sequenced was PBMCs. These receptors were taken from a woman under 30 in good health and CMV-seropositive.

The chain employs TRBV19 and TRBJ2-3; D is unclear. V gave up 7 bases and J gave up 2 bases, with 7 bases separating them. The length of the CDR3 is 12 residues. Germline V gene lookup returns CDR1 LNHDA and CDR2 SQIVND (reference sequence). CDR3: CASKNFTDTQYF. CDR3 sequence (DNA): TGTGCCAGTAAGAACTTCACAGATACGCAGTATTTT. Looking up the rest from reference TRBV19 and TRBJ2-3 gives the full variable domain: DGGITQSPKYLFRKEGQNVTLSCEQNLNHDAMYWYRQDPGQGLRLIYYSQIVNDFQKGDIAEGYSVSREKKESFPLTVTSAQKNPTAFYLCASKNFTDTQYFGPGTRLTVL.

V and J are TRBV6-5 and TRBJ1-2; 7 positions agree with TRBD1. J gave up 12 bases and V 6 bases, and 7 bases lay outside the gene matches. There are 11 residues in the CDR3. Per germline, CDR1 MNHEY and CDR2 SVGAGI. This CDR3 reads CASRPQGSDTF. CDR3 DNA: TGTGCCAGCAGACCACAGGGGTCAGACACCTTC.

This rearrangement joins TRBV14 to TRBJ2-7, with TRBD2 identical over 9 bases. The germline V gene encodes CDR1 SGHDN and CDR2 FVKESK. V was pared by 4 bases and J by 5 bases, with 9 bases of the junction left unmatched. CDR3 length: 15 residues. The CDR3 sequence is CASSPWERGVDEQYF. The CDR3 DNA follows: TGTGCCAGCAGCCCCTGGGAGCGGGGGGTCGACGAGCAGTACTTC. Variable domain in full (rest from reference TRBV14 and TRBJ2-7): EAGVTQFPSHSVIEKGQTVTLRCDPISGHDNLYWYRRVMGKEIKFLLHFVKESKQDESGMPNNRFLAERTGGTYSTLKVQPAELEDSGVYFCASSPWERGVDEQYFGPGTRLTVT.

This chain joins TRBV7-7 and TRBJ2-5; TRBD2 might be the D (5 bases). V lost 5 bases, J lost 3 bases, and 16 bases lay in between. Germline assignment: CDR1 SSHAT and CDR2 FNYEAQ (reference sequence). This CDR3 contains 15 residues. The CDR3 sequence: CASSAIGSTKETQYF. As DNA, the CDR3 is TGTGCCAGCAGCGCTATTGGGAGTACGAAAGAGACCCAGTACTTC. The full variable domain, in which reference TRBV7-7 and TRBJ2-5 provide the parts outside the CDR3, is GAGVSQSPRYKVTKRGQDVTLRCDPISSHATLYWYQQALGQGPEFLTYFNYEAQPDKSGLPSDRFSAERPEGSISTLTIQRTEQRDSAMYRCASSAIGSTKETQYFGPGTRLLVL.

This sequence joins TRBV4-1 and TRBJ1-5; D call uncertain. Germline CDR1 is MGHRA and CDR2 is YSYEKL. The CDR3 totals 13 residues. Trimming left V 0 bases short and J 5 bases short, with 5 bases between. CDR3 loop: CASSQDPYQPQHF. Written as DNA, the CDR3 is TGCGCCAGCAGCCAAGATCCGTATCAGCCCCAGCATTTT.